Presented here are 31 T cell receptor beta chains from one specimen sequenced in a study of blood T cell repertoires in COVID-19. TCRdb's copy holds only in-frame clones and misses some; the assay was immunoSEQ multiplex PCR. This sample yields about 120,000 clones, of which 75% to 90% are seen a single time; 2% to 2.5% belongs to the top ten. The sample taken for sequencing was peripheral blood. These receptors came from a young man with acute or convalescent COVID-19.

The chain employs TRBV7-8 and TRBJ2-1; TRBD2 is a possible D gene (6 bases). Trimming left V 1 base short and J 12 bases short, with 13 bases between. This CDR3 has 13 amino acids. CDR1 and CDR2 (germline): SGHVS, FQNEAQ. The DNA for the CDR3 is TGTGCCAGCAGCTTAGAGCTCGGGGGTAGGCAGTTCTTC. This translates into CASSLELGGRQFF.

The rearrangement uses TRBV7-9 and TRBJ1-2; possibly TRBD1 for D (6 bases). V lost 5 bases, J lost 5 bases, and 18 bases lay in between. CDR3 size: 15 residues. Germline V lookup: CDR1 SEHNR, CDR2 FQNEAQ (reference sequence). In DNA, the CDR3 is TGTGCCAGCAGCCCAGGGGCGAGAAGAGAATATGGCTACACCTTC. Translation: CASSPGARREYGYTF.

The chain recombines TRBV4-3 with TRBJ1-4; 10 nucleotides agree with TRBD1. Germline V gives CDR1 LGHNA, CDR2 YSLEER. The junction had 4 bases not matched to a gene; V was cut back by 0 bases and J by 6 bases. The CDR3 runs to 16 residues. The chain's CDR3 is CASSQDGGQGYEKLFF. The CDR3 nucleotides read TGCGCCAGCAGCCAAGATGGGGGACAGGGGTATGAAAAACTGTTTTTT.

The rearrangement uses TRBV2 and TRBJ1-2; D is uncertain. CDR1 is SNHLY, CDR2 FYNNEI, per germline. V was cut by 3 bases and J by 8 bases, with 13 bases left in between. This CDR3 is 13 amino acids long. The DNA of the CDR3 is TGTGCCAGCAGTGATTACGGGTCTGGCGGCTACACCTTC. Its protein is CASSDYGSGGYTF. Drawing the rest from reference TRBV2 and TRBJ1-2, the complete variable domain is EPEVTQTPSHQVTQMGQEVILRCVPISNHLYFYWYRQILGQKVEFLVSFYNNEISEKSEIFDDQFSVERPDGSNFTLKIRSTKLEDSAMYFCASSDYGSGGYTFGSGTRLTVV.

The chain joins TRBV21-1 to TRBJ1-1. TRBV21-1 counts as a pseudogene. The CDR3 extends over 14 amino acids. The DNA for the CDR3 is TGTGCCAGCAGCAAACCGGGGGGCAACACTGAAGCTTTCTTT. Encoded protein: CASSKPGGNTEAFF.

The chain links TRBV9 to TRBJ2-1; 11 nucleotides match TRBD1. With 10 bases clipped from V and 8 bases from J, the junction kept 11 bases outside the gene matches. The CDR3 spans 14 residues. The V gene's germline CDR1 is SGDLS and CDR2 YYNGEE. CDR3 DNA: TGTGCCCCCGGGGACAGGGGGTCGGGCCATGAGCAGTTCTTC. Translated, it gives CAPGDRGSGHEQFF.

The rearrangement links TRBV7-2 to TRBJ2-6; D not certain. Trimming left V 2 bases short and J 0 bases short, with 5 bases between. The length of the CDR3 is 15 residues. The germline CDR1 and CDR2 sequences are SGHTA and FQGNSA. CDR3 sequence (DNA): TGTGCCAGCAGCTTACGGGTCTCTGGGGCCAACGTCCTGACTTTC. Translating it yields CASSLRVSGANVLTF.

This clone occurred once. The V call is TRBV9, the J call TRBJ2-5; TRBD2 agrees at 7 bases. The V gene end was trimmed by 0 bases and the J gene end by 3 bases; junction bases not matched to a gene: 5. The CDR3 consists of 15 residues. Germline V gene data show CDR1 as SGDLS and CDR2 as YYNGEE. CDR3 nucleotide sequence: TGTGCCAGCAGCGTAGGTGGCGGGACTAAAGAGACCCAGTACTTC. Protein product: CASSVGGGTKETQYF. Drawing the rest from reference TRBV9 and TRBJ2-5, the complete variable domain is DSGVTQTPKHLITATGQRVTLRCSPRSGDLSVYWYQQSLDQGLQFLIQYYNGEERAKGNILERFSAQQFPDLHSELNLSSLELGDSALYFCASSVGGGTKETQYFGPGTRLLVL.

The rearrangement links TRBV5-3 to TRBJ1-6; 7 bases line up with TRBD1. TRBV5-3 is treated as an ORF (open reading frame) with a function not yet certain. The CDR3 consists of 16 residues. V shed 4 bases and J 5 bases; nucleotides not matched to a gene: 9. The CDR3 DNA follows: TGTGCCAGAAGCCACAGACAGGGCGAAAATAATTCACCCCTCCACTTT. Protein sequence: CARSHRQGENNSPLHF.

This chain connects TRBV27 to TRBJ1-1; the D gene is possibly TRBD1 (6 bases). V gave up 7 bases and J gave up 0 bases, with 21 bases separating them. Germline CDR1 and CDR2: MNHEY and SMNVEV (reference sequence). This CDR3 has 17 residues. For the CDR3, the DNA is TGTGCCAGCACCGGATCGTCGGGGGGGCTCGTGAACACTGAAGCTTTCTTT. Translating it yields CASTGSSGGLVNTEAFF.

V and J are TRBV6-1 and TRBJ2-5, with D perhaps matching TRBD1 (6 bases). V lost 2 bases and J lost 4, with 14 bases in between. The length of the CDR3 is 15 residues. Germline values: CDR1 MNHNS, CDR2 SASEGT. CDR3 sequence reads: CASSEQGNRGETQYF. CDR3 DNA sequence: TGTGCCAGCAGTGAACAGGGGAATCGGGGAGAGACCCAGTACTTC.

The rearrangement joins TRBV19 to TRBJ1-2, with D perhaps TRBD1 (6 bases). CDR3 length: 13 residues. With 6 bases removed from V and 4 bases from J, the gap between germline ends came to 12 bases. Germline V lookup: CDR1 LNHDA, CDR2 SQIVND (reference sequence). As DNA, the CDR3 is TGTGCCAGTAGCCTACAGGGCTTCTATGGCTACACCTTC. Its protein is CASSLQGFYGYTF. Drawing the rest from reference TRBV19 and TRBJ1-2, the complete variable domain is DGGITQSPKYLFRKEGQNVTLSCEQNLNHDAMYWYRQDPGQGLRLIYYSQIVNDFQKGDIAEGYSVSREKKESFPLTVTSAQKNPTAFYLCASSLQGFYGYTFGSGTRLTVV.

This clone came up once. V and J are TRBV19 and TRBJ2-5; 8 bases map to TRBD1. The CDR3 loop spans 15 amino acids. Germline CDR1 is LNHDA and CDR2 is SQIVND (reference sequence). V shed 6 bases, J shed 2 bases, and the junction held 8 bases outside the gene matches. The DNA for the CDR3 is TGTGCCAGTAGCGAGGGGACAGGAGATCAAGAGACCCAGTACTTC. Translated: CASSEGTGDQETQYF. Full variable domain (missing parts from reference TRBV19 and TRBJ2-5): DGGITQSPKYLFRKEGQNVTLSCEQNLNHDAMYWYRQDPGQGLRLIYYSQIVNDFQKGDIAEGYSVSREKKESFPLTVTSAQKNPTAFYLCASSEGTGDQETQYFGPGTRLLVL.

The CDR3 DNA is TGTGCCAGCAGCTTGACCGGGACAGGGGGTCACCGATCTAGCACAGATACGCAGTATTTT. It is translated as CASSLTGTGGHRSSTDTQYF. This chain uses TRBV5-4 with TRBJ2-3; 11 bases match TRBD1. The CDR3 has 20 residues. CDR1 is SGHNT and CDR2 is YYREEE in the germline V gene (reference sequence). Trimming at V came to 1 base and at J to 0 bases, leaving 13 bases not matched to a gene. The whole variable domain, remainder taken from reference TRBV5-4 and TRBJ2-3, is ETGVTQSPTHLIKTRGQQVTLRCSSQSGHNTVSWYQQALGQGPQFIFQYYREEENGRGNFPPRFSGLQFPNYSSELNVNALELDDSALYLCASSLTGTGGHRSSTDTQYFGPGTRLTVL.

The J gene is TRBJ2-7, the V gene TRBV10-3; TRBD1 matches at 11 bases. Germline V gives CDR1 ENHRY, CDR2 SYGVKD. The CDR3 sequence is 14 residues long. With V trimmed by 6 bases and J by 3 bases, 4 bases remained unmatched. The CDR3 here is CAIRPGQGGYEQYF. As DNA, the CDR3 is TGTGCCATCAGACCGGGACAGGGGGGCTACGAGCAGTACTTC.

The genes are TRBV5-4 and TRBJ2-7; 9 nucleotides agree with TRBD1. This CDR3 comprises 13 residues. Looked up from germline, CDR1 is SGHNT and CDR2 is YYREEE (reference sequence). J gave up 5 bases and V 7 bases, and 7 bases lay outside the gene matches. As DNA, the CDR3 is TGTGCCAGCGAAAGACAGGGGGTCCACGAGCAGTACTTC. This translates into CASERQGVHEQYF.

This clone occurred many times. The chain links TRBV18 to TRBJ1-5; D unresolved. Trimming shortened V by 3 bases and J by 4 bases, and 7 bases separated the two germline ends. This CDR3 comprises 13 residues. From germline, CDR1 is KGHSH and CDR2 LQKENI. The CDR3 DNA sequence: TGTGCCAGCTCACCTGCAGATAATCAGCCCCAGCATTTT. Translated: CASSPADNQPQHF.

This chain connects TRBV5-5 to TRBJ1-2; the D is unclear. The CDR3 extends over 15 amino acids. Looked up from germline, CDR1 is SGHKS and CDR2 is YYEKEE (reference sequence). V was clipped by 4 bases and J by 0 bases, with 13 bases between them. The CDR3 is CASSPTVVPNYGYTF. The CDR3 bases are TGTGCCAGCAGCCCCACGGTGGTTCCTAACTATGGCTACACCTTC.

There are a few counts of this clone. V usage is TRBV4-1 and J usage is TRBJ2-1; no clear D. Germline values: CDR1 MGHRA, CDR2 YSYEKL. V was clipped by 4 bases and J by 4 bases, with 26 bases between them. The CDR3 runs 19 residues. CDR3 protein: CASSLPARNYRVLYNEQFF. CDR3 coding DNA: TGCGCCAGCAGCCTACCTGCAAGGAACTACCGGGTACTTTACAATGAGCAGTTCTTC.

V usage is TRBV9 and J usage is TRBJ2-2, with D maybe TRBD1 (7 bases). With 0 bases removed from V and 4 bases from J, the gap between germline ends came to 10 bases. Germline CDR1 and CDR2: SGDLS and YYNGEE. This CDR3 is built from 15 residues. CDR3 sequence: CASSVGQGGTGELFF. CDR3 DNA sequence: TGTGCCAGCAGCGTAGGGCAGGGGGGCACCGGGGAGCTGTTTTTT. Full variable domain (remainder filled in from reference TRBV9 and TRBJ2-2): DSGVTQTPKHLITATGQRVTLRCSPRSGDLSVYWYQQSLDQGLQFLIQYYNGEERAKGNILERFSAQQFPDLHSELNLSSLELGDSALYFCASSVGQGGTGELFFGEGSRLTVL.

The chain combines TRBV2 with TRBJ1-4, with unresolved D. The V end lost 8 bases, the J end lost 7 bases, and 14 bases lay between the germline ends. CDR1 is SNHLY, CDR2 FYNNEI, per germline. The CDR3 consists of 13 residues. CDR3 bases: TGTGCCAGCCTGGGAGGTGGGAGTGAAAAACTGTTTTTT. This codes for CASLGGGSEKLFF.

This clone was counted a single time. The V and J genes are TRBV24-1 and TRBJ2-2; D not certain. Germline loops: CDR1 KGHDR, CDR2 SFDVKD. The CDR3 totals 13 residues. Trimming pared 1 base from V and 8 bases from J, leaving 7 bases between. CDR3 sequence (DNA): TGTGCCACCAGTGATTTCCGGCGGGGGGAGCTGTTTTTT. Protein: CATSDFRRGELFF.

The chain carries TRBV10-3 and TRBJ1-2; 7 bases fit TRBD1. The CDR3 is 13 residues long. Germline V gives CDR1 ENHRY, CDR2 SYGVKD. Trimming took 10 bases from V and 2 from J; bases not matched to a gene: 7. DNA for the CDR3: TGTGCCACCCTCGGGACAGCCAACTATGGCTACACCTTC. Translated, it gives CATLGTANYGYTF.

The chain is built from TRBV4-1 and TRBJ2-1; D not resolved. Germline assignment: CDR1 MGHRA and CDR2 YSYEKL. There are 15 residues in the CDR3. V gave up 0 bases and J gave up 9 bases, with 15 bases separating them. This CDR3 is CASSQEKSTGFEQFF. As DNA, the CDR3 is TGCGCCAGCAGCCAAGAAAAATCCACCGGGTTTGAGCAGTTCTTC.

This clone showed up just a few times. The chain carries TRBV4-2 and TRBJ1-6; 8 bases agree with TRBD1. The J segment lost 10 bases and the V segment lost 2 bases, leaving 7 bases of the junction unmatched. Germline V gene lookup returns CDR1 LGHNA and CDR2 YNFKEQ. The CDR3 contains 15 residues. The CDR3, as DNA: TGTGCCAGCAGCCAACCACAGGGGGTAAGCTCACCCCTCCACTTT. Its protein product is CASSQPQGVSSPLHF.

The chain combines TRBV30 with TRBJ2-3, with D possibly matching TRBD2 (6 bases). V lost 1 base and J lost 1, with 12 bases in between. The CDR3 totals 15 residues. Germline V lookup: CDR1 GTSNPN, CDR2 SVGIG (reference sequence). Here the CDR3 DNA reads TGTGCCTGGAGTGCTGTGGGAGGTGGCACAGATACGCAGTATTTT. This translates into CAWSAVGGGTDTQYF.

The J gene is TRBJ1-2, the V gene TRBV18; D not resolved. The CDR3 is made up of 12 amino acids. The V end lost 3 bases, the J end lost 4 bases, and 6 bases lay between the germline ends. The germline CDR1 and CDR2 sequences are KGHSH and LQKENI. CDR3 in amino acids: CASSPAGYGYTF. DNA for the CDR3: TGTGCCAGCTCACCCGCCGGCTATGGCTACACCTTC. The full variable domain, in which reference TRBV18 and TRBJ1-2 provide the parts outside the CDR3, is NAGVMQNPRHLVRRRGQEARLRCSPMKGHSHVYWYRQLPEEGLKFMVYLQKENIIDESGMPKERFSAEFPKEGPSILRIQQVVRGDSAAYFCASSPAGYGYTFGSGTRLTVV.

The chain is built from TRBV5-8 and TRBJ2-2, with TRBD2 matching over 9 bases. The trim removed 1 base at V and 5 bases at J, leaving 9 bases unmatched. The germline CDR1 and CDR2 sequences are SGHTS and YDEGEE. This CDR3 spans 17 amino acids. CDR3 in amino acids: CASSLPREGLNTGELFF. DNA of the CDR3: TGTGCCAGCAGCTTGCCGCGGGAGGGCCTAAATACCGGGGAGCTGTTTTTT.

This CDR3 reads CASSLMWGTGPNTEAFF. CDR3 bases: TGTGCCAGCAGCTTAATGTGGGGGACAGGACCCAACACTGAAGCTTTCTTT. The chain employs TRBV11-2 and TRBJ1-1; TRBD1 agrees at 8 bases. Unmatched junction bases numbered 10, after V lost 2 bases and J lost 2 bases. CDR1 is SGHAT and CDR2 is FQNNGV in the germline V gene. This CDR3 comprises 17 residues.

The chain links TRBV5-1 to TRBJ2-3; D possibly corresponds to TRBD2 (6 bases). The CDR3 contains 15 residues. V lost 6 bases and J lost 4, with 18 bases in between. Germline V gene lookup returns CDR1 SGHRS and CDR2 YFSETQ. The CDR3 loop reads CASTVSGVRSDTQYF. The DNA for the CDR3 is TGCGCCAGCACCGTCTCGGGAGTTAGGTCAGATACGCAGTATTTT.

The V call is TRBV14, the J call TRBJ1-1, with 8 bases matching TRBD1. The CDR3 is made up of 13 amino acids. V lost 6 bases to trimming and J lost 6 bases; unmatched junction nucleotides: 6. Germline V lookup: CDR1 SGHDN, CDR2 FVKESK. CDR3 DNA: TGTGCCAGCAGTTGGGTGGACAGGGCTGAAGCTTTCTTT. Translation gives CASSWVDRAEAFF. The entire variable domain, with the rest obtained from reference TRBV14 and TRBJ1-1, is as follows: EAGVTQFPSHSVIEKGQTVTLRCDPISGHDNLYWYRRVMGKEIKFLLHFVKESKQDESGMPNNRFLAERTGGTYSTLKVQPAELEDSGVYFCASSWVDRAEAFFGQGTRLTVV.